This TCR beta chain was sequenced for a study of blood T cells in healthy people across ages. Study details: About one barcoded beta molecule per two T cells came from capture by template switching.

Every sample had a minimum of 6.5 million PBMCs isolated. The CDR3 is made up of 16 amino acids. Germline V gene lookup returns CDR1 SGHRS and CDR2 YFSETQ. To note about this clonotype: The antigen remains unidentified.

Study results and limitations: More naive CD4+ cells and higher diversity marked long-lived donors relative to aged donors.

A sample-barcoded 5' primer and a J-beta primer mix were used in a second PCR of roughly 6 to 12 cycles. TCRdb re-derived calls from the 5' RACE reads in MiXCR, one entry per CDR3 protein. The sample records about 640,000 distinct CDR3 sequences, about 53% being singletons. Specimen: blood. The source of this sequence is a man aged 55 to 70 in good health. The V gene is TRBV5-1, the J gene TRBJ2-5; 14 bases map to TRBD2. The J call may be incorrect, as the DNA end agrees better with TRBJ2-7. The CDR3 DNA sequence: TGCGCCAGCAGCCCGGGACTAGCGGGGGCCACCTACGAGCAGTACTTC. Its translation is CASSPGLAGATYEQYF.